Below, 27 T cell receptor beta chains from the same sample are listed, as sequenced in a study of monozygotic twins with cystic fibrosis. Profiled with immunoSEQ multiplex PCR; TCRdb holds only in-frame clones, not every one. The repertoire holds approximately 34,000 clones, with approximately 80% as singletons. Sequenced: blood. Receptors originate from a girl aged 2 to 10 with cystic fibrosis.

This clone was counted once. The CDR3 nucleotides are TGTGCCAGCCGAAAGACTAGCGGGGACCAAGAGACCCAGTACTTC. As protein: CASRKTSGDQETQYF. The chain employs TRBV4-2 and TRBJ2-5, with 11 bases identical to TRBD2. Germline assignment: CDR1 LGHNA and CDR2 YNFKEQ. With 8 bases clipped from V and 0 bases from J, the junction kept 5 bases outside the gene matches. This CDR3 contains 15 residues.

This chain connects TRBV14 to TRBJ2-3; 9 positions agree with TRBD2. Germline values: CDR1 SGHDN, CDR2 FVKESK. The CDR3 totals 14 residues. After removal of 6 bases from V and 0 bases from J, the junction contained 1 base not matched to a gene. The CDR3 loop reads CASRLAGSTDTQYF. The DNA of the CDR3 is TGTGCCAGCAGGCTAGCGGGGAGCACAGATACGCAGTATTTT. Complete variable domain (other parts from reference TRBV14 and TRBJ2-3): EAGVTQFPSHSVIEKGQTVTLRCDPISGHDNLYWYRRVMGKEIKFLLHFVKESKQDESGMPNNRFLAERTGGTYSTLKVQPAELEDSGVYFCASRLAGSTDTQYFGPGTRLTVL.

This chain uses TRBV7-2 with TRBJ2-1; 15 bases agree with TRBD2. Germline CDR1 is SGHTA and CDR2 is FQGNSA. Unmatched junction bases numbered 8, after V lost 0 bases and J lost 2 bases. The CDR3 is 20 residues long. This CDR3 reads CASSLALGTSGGTPYNEQFF. The CDR3 DNA reads TGTGCCAGCAGCTTAGCCCTAGGGACTAGCGGGGGGACCCCCTACAATGAGCAGTTCTTC.

The genes are TRBV5-1 and TRBJ2-5; tentatively, D is TRBD1 (6 bases). The CDR3 is 16 amino acids. Germline lookup yields CDR1 SGHRS and CDR2 YFSETQ. V was clipped by 0 bases and J by 2 bases, with 14 bases between them. CDR3 sequence: CASSLGGHTRQETQYF. In DNA form, the CDR3 reads TGCGCCAGCAGCTTGGGGGGACACACGAGGCAAGAGACCCAGTACTTC.

V gene TRBV6-5 combines with J gene TRBJ1-1, with D perhaps TRBD1 (5 bases). Germline loops: CDR1 MNHEY, CDR2 SVGAGI. This CDR3 has 16 residues. The V and J ends lost 1 base and 3 bases respectively, with 15 bases between them. CDR3 sequence: CASSYFREGTDTEAFF. The CDR3 DNA is TGTGCCAGCAGTTACTTTCGGGAGGGGACGGACACTGAAGCTTTCTTT.

The chain employs TRBV5-1 and TRBJ2-2; 11 bases are a match to TRBD1. Germline values: CDR1 SGHRS, CDR2 YFSETQ. The CDR3 runs to 18 residues. The junction had 8 bases not matched to a gene; V was cut back by 4 bases and J by 0 bases. CDR3 sequence reads: CASSHRDRGSANTGELFF. The CDR3 bases are TGCGCCAGCAGCCATAGGGACAGGGGGAGCGCGAACACCGGGGAGCTGTTTTTT.

The rearrangement joins TRBV6-1 to TRBJ1-5; 8 bases agree with TRBD1. Germline-derived CDR1 and CDR2 are MNHNS and SASEGT. This CDR3 contains 15 residues. Unmatched junction bases numbered 6, after V lost 2 bases and J lost 6 bases. CDR3 protein: CASSEQGARSQPQHF. Here the CDR3 DNA reads TGTGCCAGCAGTGAACAGGGGGCGCGTAGTCAGCCCCAGCATTTT.

The chain carries TRBV7-9 and TRBJ1-1, with TRBD1 as a possible D gene (6 bases). Germline CDR1 reads SEHNR; CDR2 reads FQNEAQ (reference sequence). The germline V and J ends were trimmed by 4 bases and 4 bases, with 13 bases remaining between them. The CDR3 sequence is 14 residues long. The CDR3 loop is CASSSGGRITEAFF. In DNA form, the CDR3 reads TGTGCCAGCAGCTCCGGGGGGCGGATCACTGAAGCTTTCTTT.

The chain carries TRBV7-2 and TRBJ1-1, with D perhaps matching TRBD1 (6 bases). Germline values: CDR1 SGHTA, CDR2 FQGNSA. V was pared by 1 base and J by 3 bases, with 12 bases between. The CDR3 loop spans 15 amino acids. The CDR3 loop is CASSLVARGDTEAFF. The CDR3 DNA reads as TGTGCCAGCAGCTTAGTAGCCAGGGGCGACACTGAAGCTTTCTTT.

CDR3 residues: CASSGGGTGGEQYF. In DNA, the CDR3 is TGTGCCAGCAGTGGTGGGGGGACAGGGGGCGAGCAGTACTTC. This rearrangement joins TRBV6-1 to TRBJ2-7; 11 bases fit TRBD1. V was pared by 4 bases and J by 6 bases, with 5 bases of the junction left unmatched. Germline V lookup: CDR1 MNHNS, CDR2 SASEGT. The CDR3 is 14 residues long.

The genes are TRBV7-2 and TRBJ2-1, with 11 nucleotides matching TRBD2. With V trimmed by 4 bases and J by 1 base, 6 bases remained unmatched. Germline lookup yields CDR1 SGHTA and CDR2 FQGNSA. The CDR3 is 17 amino acids. CDR3 nucleotides: TGTGCCAGCAGCTCAAAACTAGCGGGGGCTTCCTACAATGAGCAGTTCTTC. It specifies CASSSKLAGASYNEQFF.

The chain is built from TRBV5-1 and TRBJ1-2, with 10 bases that match TRBD1. Germline CDR1 SGHRS, CDR2 YFSETQ. Germline trimming cut 4 bases from V and 1 base from J; bases unmatched to any gene: 13. The CDR3 has 18 residues. The CDR3 DNA follows: TGCGCCAGCAGCCTCTCTGGGACAGGGGCTGCGAATAACTATGGCTACACCTTC. The encoded protein is CASSLSGTGAANNYGYTF.

The chain uses TRBV30 and TRBJ1-5; a possible D gene is TRBD1 (6 bases). The CDR3 consists of 13 residues. V gave up 5 bases and J gave up 0 bases, with 8 bases separating them. The germline gives CDR1 GTSNPN, CDR2 SVGIG (reference sequence). The CDR3 bases are TGTGCCTGGGGACAGTATAGCAATCAGCCCCAGCATTTT. Translation gives CAWGQYSNQPQHF. Variable domain in full (rest from reference TRBV30 and TRBJ1-5): SQTIHQWPATLVQPVGSPLSLECTVEGTSNPNLYWYRQAAGRGLQLLFYSVGIGQISSEVPQNLSASRPQDRQFILSSKKLLLSDSGFYLCAWGQYSNQPQHFGDGTRLSIL.

The V and J genes are TRBV30 and TRBJ2-7; 7 nucleotides match TRBD1. The CDR3 extends over 16 amino acids. CDR1 GTSNPN and CDR2 SVGIG come from the germline V gene (reference sequence). With V trimmed by 1 base and J by 3 bases, 12 bases remained unmatched. As DNA, the CDR3 is TGTGCCTGGAGTGCCGCACCGGGACAGTGGAGCTACGAGCAGTACTTC. Residues: CAWSAAPGQWSYEQYF.

V is TRBV18 and J is TRBJ2-1; no definite D call. Trimming removed 5 bases from V and 8 bases from J, with 7 bases in between. The CDR3 consists of 11 residues. Germline-derived CDR1 and CDR2 are KGHSH and LQKENI. The CDR3 spells CASSAKDEQFF. The CDR3 region has the DNA TGTGCCAGCTCAGCAAAGGATGAGCAGTTCTTC.

The sample holds a few counts of this clone. V usage is TRBV30 and J usage is TRBJ1-6; D remains unclear. This CDR3 contains 12 residues. CDR1 is GTSNPN and CDR2 is SVGIG in the germline V gene (reference sequence). With 1 base removed from V and 10 bases from J, the gap between germline ends came to 8 bases. The chain's CDR3 is CAWSALGSPLHF. The DNA of the CDR3 is TGTGCCTGGAGTGCACTGGGGTCACCCCTCCACTTT.

The chain couples TRBV5-4 to TRBJ2-5, with a tentative D call TRBD1 (6 bases). Per germline, CDR1 SGHNT and CDR2 YYREEE (reference sequence). With 2 bases removed from V and 4 bases from J, the gap between germline ends came to 18 bases. The CDR3 consists of 16 residues. CDR3 DNA sequence: TGTGCCAGCAGCTTTTCCCACAATACAGGGCGAGAGACCCAGTACTTC. It encodes CASSFSHNTGRETQYF.

V is TRBV19 and J is TRBJ1-1; the D is unclear. Trimming stripped 4 bases from V and 4 bases from J, with 13 bases between. Germline values: CDR1 LNHDA, CDR2 SQIVND (reference sequence). The CDR3 totals 14 residues. Written as DNA, the CDR3 is TGTGCCAGTAGTAAAGTTCTGGACGGCACTGAAGCTTTCTTT. Amino acids: CASSKVLDGTEAFF.

This clone was counted once. The chain recombines TRBV13 with TRBJ2-7, with 11 bases identical to TRBD1. The CDR3 is 13 amino acids. Germline V gives CDR1 PRHDT, CDR2 FYEKMQ (reference sequence). Trimming removed 4 bases from V and 7 bases from J; junction bases left unmatched: 3. CDR3: CASSSGTGGEQYF. In DNA form, the CDR3 reads TGTGCCAGCAGCTCCGGGACAGGGGGGGAGCAGTACTTC.

The chain couples TRBV7-8 to TRBJ2-7; TRBD1 agrees at 9 bases. This CDR3 contains 14 residues. Germline V lookup: CDR1 SGHVS, CDR2 FQNEAQ. V was pared by 6 bases and J by 1 base, with 4 bases of the junction left unmatched. CDR3: CASRSDRGSYEQYF. The CDR3 DNA reads TGTGCCAGCAGGTCGGACAGGGGATCCTACGAGCAGTACTTC. The complete variable domain, with remaining parts taken from reference TRBV7-8 and TRBJ2-7, reads GAGVSQSPRYKVAKRGQDVALRCDPISGHVSLFWYQQALGQGPEFLTYFQNEAQLDKSGLPSDRFFAERPEGSVSTLKIQRTQQEDSAVYLCASRSDRGSYEQYFGPGTRLTVT.

This chain links TRBV7-9 with TRBJ2-7; D possibly corresponds to TRBD2 (5 bases). This CDR3 is built from 14 residues. Germline CDR1 is SEHNR and CDR2 is FQNEAQ (reference sequence). V was pared by 3 bases and J by 0 bases, with 9 bases between. The CDR3 loop is CASSLNGNSYEQYF. The CDR3 nucleotides are TGTGCCAGCAGCTTGAACGGGAACTCCTACGAGCAGTACTTC.

The rearrangement uses TRBV9 and TRBJ1-3, with D tentatively TRBD1 (5 bases). CDR1 SGDLS and CDR2 YYNGEE come from the germline V gene. V was cut by 3 bases and J by 4 bases, with 8 bases left in between. The CDR3 runs to 13 residues. CDR3 nucleotide sequence: TGTGCCAGCAGCGGCGGGGGGGGAAACACCATATATTTT. Translating gives CASSGGGGNTIYF. The whole variable domain, filled in from reference TRBV9 and TRBJ1-3, reads DSGVTQTPKHLITATGQRVTLRCSPRSGDLSVYWYQQSLDQGLQFLIQYYNGEERAKGNILERFSAQQFPDLHSELNLSSLELGDSALYFCASSGGGGNTIYFGEGSWLTVV.

The chain has TRBV5-1 and TRBJ2-1, with 7 bases lining up with TRBD2. The CDR3 is 17 amino acids. V lost 1 base and J lost 4; bases outside the gene matches: 11. The germline V gene has CDR1 SGHRS and CDR2 YFSETQ. CDR3 sequence (DNA): TGCGCCAGCAGCTTGTACCCCCCAGGCGGGGGTTACAATGAGCAGTTCTTC. Its protein is CASSLYPPGGGYNEQFF.

The chain employs TRBV29-1 and TRBJ2-5, with 7 bases matching TRBD2. CDR1 and CDR2 (germline): SQVTM, ANQGSEA. This CDR3 has 13 amino acids. The junction had 8 bases not matched to a gene; V was cut back by 8 bases and J by 2 bases. CDR3 DNA sequence: TGCAGCACGGGAGGCCCTACACAAGAGACCCAGTACTTC. Protein product: CSTGGPTQETQYF.

The rearrangement uses TRBV2 and TRBJ2-5; 11 bases map to TRBD1. The junction had 10 bases not matched to a gene; V was cut back by 3 bases and J by 7 bases. The CDR3 extends over 16 amino acids. Germline V gene data show CDR1 as SNHLY and CDR2 as FYNNEI. This CDR3 reads CASSDRGQGVGVTQYF. DNA for the CDR3: TGTGCCAGCAGTGATAGGGGACAGGGGGTAGGGGTGACCCAGTACTTC.

The chain carries TRBV6-5 and TRBJ1-2, with 8 bases that match TRBD1. CDR1 is MNHEY, CDR2 SVGAGI, per germline. The CDR3 sequence is 13 residues long. V was pared by 6 bases and J by 4 bases, with 4 bases of the junction left unmatched. The CDR3 DNA is TGTGCCAGCAGAAAGGACAGGGTCTATGGCTACACCTTC. Its protein is CASRKDRVYGYTF.

The rearrangement joins TRBV6-5 to TRBJ2-7; 8 bases line up with TRBD1. The trim removed 6 bases at V and 3 bases at J, leaving 1 base unmatched. Germline V gene sequence: CDR1 MNHEY, CDR2 SVGAGI. This CDR3 is 12 amino acids long. The chain's CDR3 is CASRGQVYEQYF. In DNA form, the CDR3 reads TGTGCCAGCAGGGGACAGGTCTACGAGCAGTACTTC.